Presented here are 3 T cell receptor beta chains from one specimen sequenced in a study of blood T cell repertoires in COVID-19. The data were produced by immunoSEQ multiplex PCR, yet TCRdb's version contains in-frame clones alone and is incomplete. This sample has roughly 300,000 clones; roughly 85% occur once, and the top ten carry about 14%. Sequenced: peripheral blood. These receptors were collected from a human donor in a cohort sampled during active COVID-19.

The chain employs TRBV28 and TRBJ2-1; D is perhaps TRBD1 (5 bases). Germline CDR1 is MDHEN and CDR2 is SYDVKM. The V and J ends lost 6 bases and 3 bases respectively, with 18 bases between them. This CDR3 is 16 amino acids long. This CDR3 is CASRGRTELIYNEQFF. CDR3 sequence (DNA): TGTGCCAGCAGGGGGCGGACGGAACTGATCTACAATGAGCAGTTCTTC.

The J gene is TRBJ2-3, the V gene TRBV12-5; possibly TRBD2 for D (6 bases). Germline V gene data show CDR1 as LGHNT and CDR2 as FRNRAP. The CDR3 is 15 amino acids. Trimming stripped 7 bases from V and 2 bases from J, with 16 bases between. The CDR3 DNA reads as TGTGCTAGTGCCATGGGACTCCCCATCACAGATACGCAGTATTTT. Protein sequence: CASAMGLPITDTQYF.

The chain links TRBV21-1 to TRBJ1-6. TRBV21-1 is a known pseudogene. The CDR3 covers 15 residues. The CDR3 region has the DNA TGTGCCAGCAGCAAATTGAGAGGGCATAATTCACCCCTCCACTTT. This codes for CASSKLRGHNSPLHF.